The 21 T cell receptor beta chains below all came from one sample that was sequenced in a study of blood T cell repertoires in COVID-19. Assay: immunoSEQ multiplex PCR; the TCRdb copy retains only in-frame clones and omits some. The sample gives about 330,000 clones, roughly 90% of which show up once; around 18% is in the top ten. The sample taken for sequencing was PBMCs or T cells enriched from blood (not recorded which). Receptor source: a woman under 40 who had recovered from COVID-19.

The DNA for the CDR3 is TGCGCCAGCAGCCTAAGAGTCCTAGCAGGTGATACGCAGTATTTT. It yields the protein CASSLRVLAGDTQYF. The V gene is TRBV4-3, the J gene TRBJ2-3, with D possibly TRBD2 on 5 matching bases. The CDR3 consists of 15 residues. V lost 4 bases, J lost 6 bases, and 17 bases lay in between. Germline CDR1 is LGHNA and CDR2 is YSLEER.

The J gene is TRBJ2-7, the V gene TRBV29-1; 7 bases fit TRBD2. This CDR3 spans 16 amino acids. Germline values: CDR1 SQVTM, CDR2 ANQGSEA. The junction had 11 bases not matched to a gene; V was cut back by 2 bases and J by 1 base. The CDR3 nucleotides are TGCAGCGTTGAACTAGCGGCTAAATCTATTTCCTACGAGCAGTACTTC. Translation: CSVELAAKSISYEQYF.

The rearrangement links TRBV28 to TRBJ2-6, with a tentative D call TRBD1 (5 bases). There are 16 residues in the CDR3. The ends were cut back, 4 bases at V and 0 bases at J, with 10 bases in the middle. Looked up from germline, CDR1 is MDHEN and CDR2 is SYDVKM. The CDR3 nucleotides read TGTGCCAGCAGTTGGGGCACGATCTCTGGGGCCAACGTCCTGACTTTC. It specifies CASSWGTISGANVLTF.

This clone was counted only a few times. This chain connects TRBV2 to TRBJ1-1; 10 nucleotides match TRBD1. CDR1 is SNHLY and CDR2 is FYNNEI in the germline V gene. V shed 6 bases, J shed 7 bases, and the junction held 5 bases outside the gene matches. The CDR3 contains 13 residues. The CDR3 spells CASRIDRGLEAFF. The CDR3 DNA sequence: TGTGCCAGCAGGATCGACAGGGGGCTTGAAGCTTTCTTT.

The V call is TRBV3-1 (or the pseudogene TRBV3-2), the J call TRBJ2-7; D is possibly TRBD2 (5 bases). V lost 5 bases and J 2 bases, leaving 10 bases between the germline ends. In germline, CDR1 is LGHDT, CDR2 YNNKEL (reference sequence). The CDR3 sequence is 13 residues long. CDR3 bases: TGTGCCAGCAGCGGACTGCGGGCCTACGAGCAGTACTTC. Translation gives CASSGLRAYEQYF.

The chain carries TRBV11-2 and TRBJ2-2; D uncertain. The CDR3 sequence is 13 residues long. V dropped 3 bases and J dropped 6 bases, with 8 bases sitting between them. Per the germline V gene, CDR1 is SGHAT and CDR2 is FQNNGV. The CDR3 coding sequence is TGTGCCAGCAGCTTTAGATCGCCCGGGGAGCTGTTTTTT. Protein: CASSFRSPGELFF.

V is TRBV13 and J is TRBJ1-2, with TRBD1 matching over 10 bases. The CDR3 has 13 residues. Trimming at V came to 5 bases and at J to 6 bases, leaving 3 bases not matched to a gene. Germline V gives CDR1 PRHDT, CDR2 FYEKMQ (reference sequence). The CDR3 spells CASSADRGHGYTF. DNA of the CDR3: TGTGCCAGCAGCGCCGACAGGGGGCATGGCTACACCTTC.

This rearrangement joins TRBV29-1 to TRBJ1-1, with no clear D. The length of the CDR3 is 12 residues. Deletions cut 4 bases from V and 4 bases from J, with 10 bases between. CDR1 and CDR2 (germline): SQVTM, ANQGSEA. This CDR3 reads CSVGRAGTEAFF. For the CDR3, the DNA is TGCAGCGTTGGGCGGGCGGGCACTGAAGCTTTCTTT.

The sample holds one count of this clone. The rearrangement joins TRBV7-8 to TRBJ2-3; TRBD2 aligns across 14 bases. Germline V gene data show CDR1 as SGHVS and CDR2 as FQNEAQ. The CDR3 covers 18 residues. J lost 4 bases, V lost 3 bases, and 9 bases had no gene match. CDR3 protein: CASSLTPGTSGSADTQYF. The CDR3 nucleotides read TGTGCCAGCAGCTTGACCCCCGGGACTAGCGGGAGCGCAGATACGCAGTATTTT.

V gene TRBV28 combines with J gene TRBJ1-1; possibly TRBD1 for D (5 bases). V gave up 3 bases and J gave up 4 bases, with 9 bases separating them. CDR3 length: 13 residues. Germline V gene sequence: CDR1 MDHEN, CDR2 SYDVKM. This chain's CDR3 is CASSLGGFTEAFF. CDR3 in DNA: TGTGCCAGCAGTTTGGGGGGTTTCACTGAAGCTTTCTTT. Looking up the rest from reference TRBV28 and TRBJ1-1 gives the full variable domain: DVKVTQSSRYLVKRTGEKVFLECVQDMDHENMFWYRQDPGLGLRLIYFSYDVKMKEKGDIPEGYSVSREKKERFSLILESASTNQTSMYLCASSLGGFTEAFFGQGTRLTVV.

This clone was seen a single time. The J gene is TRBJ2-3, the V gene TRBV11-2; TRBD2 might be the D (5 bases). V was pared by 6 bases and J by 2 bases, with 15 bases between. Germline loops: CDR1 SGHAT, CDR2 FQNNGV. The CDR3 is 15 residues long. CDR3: CASRPSGITTDTQYF. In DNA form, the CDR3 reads TGTGCCAGCAGACCGAGCGGCATAACCACAGATACGCAGTATTTT.

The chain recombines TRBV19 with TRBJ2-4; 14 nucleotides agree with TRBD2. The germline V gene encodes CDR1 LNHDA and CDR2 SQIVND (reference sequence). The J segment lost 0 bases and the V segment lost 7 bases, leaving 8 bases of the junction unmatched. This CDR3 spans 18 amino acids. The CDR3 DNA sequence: TGTGCCAGTACCATCGGGACTAGCGGGAGCCAAGCCAAAAACATTCAGTACTTC. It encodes CASTIGTSGSQAKNIQYF. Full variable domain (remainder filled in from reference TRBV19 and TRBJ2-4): DGGITQSPKYLFRKEGQNVTLSCEQNLNHDAMYWYRQDPGQGLRLIYYSQIVNDFQKGDIAEGYSVSREKKESFPLTVTSAQKNPTAFYLCASTIGTSGSQAKNIQYFGAGTRLSVL.

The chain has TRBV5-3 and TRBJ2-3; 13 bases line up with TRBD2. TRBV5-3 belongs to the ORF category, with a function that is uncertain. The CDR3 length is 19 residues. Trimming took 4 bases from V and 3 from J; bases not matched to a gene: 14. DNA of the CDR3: TGTGCCAGAAGCGGCGCCCCGGGACTAGCGGGGTCTTGGACAGATACGCAGTATTTT. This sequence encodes CARSGAPGLAGSWTDTQYF.

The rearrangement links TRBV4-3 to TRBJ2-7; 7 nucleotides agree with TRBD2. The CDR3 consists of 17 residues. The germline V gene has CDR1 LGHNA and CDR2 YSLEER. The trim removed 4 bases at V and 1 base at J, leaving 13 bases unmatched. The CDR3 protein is CASSREGDGLQSYEQYF. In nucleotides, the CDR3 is TGCGCCAGCAGCCGGGAGGGCGACGGCTTGCAATCCTACGAGCAGTACTTC.

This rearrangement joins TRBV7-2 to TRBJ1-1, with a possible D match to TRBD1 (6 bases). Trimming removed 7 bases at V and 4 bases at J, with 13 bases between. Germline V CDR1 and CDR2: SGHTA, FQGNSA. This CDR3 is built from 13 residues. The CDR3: CASTRGGGTEAFF. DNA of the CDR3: TGTGCCAGCACGAGGGGGGGTGGCACTGAAGCTTTCTTT.

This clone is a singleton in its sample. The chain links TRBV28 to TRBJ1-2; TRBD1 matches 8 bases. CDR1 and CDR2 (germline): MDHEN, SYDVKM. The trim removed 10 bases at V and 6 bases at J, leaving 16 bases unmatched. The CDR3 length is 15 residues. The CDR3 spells CATAGWTGLQNGYTF. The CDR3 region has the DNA TGTGCCACCGCAGGATGGACAGGGCTTCAGAATGGCTACACCTTC.

The CDR3: CARSGKQGATPYGYTF. The CDR3 nucleotides are TGTGCCAGAAGCGGGAAACAGGGGGCTACCCCCTATGGCTACACCTTC. V usage is TRBV7-5 and J usage is TRBJ1-2; TRBD1 is the table's D call, not checked against the DNA. TRBV7-5 corresponds to a pseudogene. This CDR3 comprises 16 residues.

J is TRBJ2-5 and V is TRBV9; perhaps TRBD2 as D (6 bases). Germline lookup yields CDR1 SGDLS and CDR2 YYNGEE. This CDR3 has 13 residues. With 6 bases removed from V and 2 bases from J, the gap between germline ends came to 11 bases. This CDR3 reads CASTRGLQETQYF. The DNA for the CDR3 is TGTGCCAGCACTCGGGGACTTCAAGAGACCCAGTACTTC.

Here the CDR3 DNA reads TGTGCCAGCAGCTCGGACAGGGGCCTTTACTATGGCTACACCTTC. It specifies CASSSDRGLYYGYTF. The rearrangement joins TRBV6-5 to TRBJ1-2; 9 positions match TRBD1. Germline CDR1 reads MNHEY; CDR2 reads SVGAGI. The CDR3 is 15 amino acids. Trimming removed 6 bases from V and 3 bases from J; junction bases left unmatched: 8.

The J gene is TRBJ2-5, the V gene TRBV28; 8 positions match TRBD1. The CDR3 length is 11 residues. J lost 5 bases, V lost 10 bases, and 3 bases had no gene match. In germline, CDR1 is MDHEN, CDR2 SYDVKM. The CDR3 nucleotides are TGTGCCATCACAGGGGGGGAGACCCAGTACTTC. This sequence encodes CAITGGETQYF.

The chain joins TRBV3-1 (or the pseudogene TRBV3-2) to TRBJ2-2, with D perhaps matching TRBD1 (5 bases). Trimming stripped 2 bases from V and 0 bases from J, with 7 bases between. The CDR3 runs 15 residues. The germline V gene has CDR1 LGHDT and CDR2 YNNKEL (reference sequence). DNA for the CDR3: TGTGCCAGCAGCCAAAGGGGCGCGAACACCGGGGAGCTGTTTTTT. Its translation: CASSQRGANTGELFF.